This TCR beta chain was sequenced for a study of technical replicates of blood from several donors. Using immunoSEQ multiplex PCR, the repertoire was profiled, and TCRdb retains in-frame clones only, with some absent. The repertoire holds about 60,000 clones, 85% to 95% seen once, with about 4.5% in the top ten. Trimming shortened V by 5 bases and J by 1 base, and 11 bases separated the two germline ends. Germline V gene sequence: CDR1 SGHTA, CDR2 FQGNSA. This CDR3 spans 14 amino acids. This chain connects TRBV7-2 to TRBJ1-1; the D gene is possibly TRBD1 (6 bases). The sample taken for sequencing was PBMCs. This sequence was found in a human donor in good health. Some clones in this sample may be carry-over from other donors' samples. The CDR3 coding sequence is TGTGCCAGCAGCCCCGGACAGAAGAACACTGAAGCTTTCTTT. Residues: CASSPGQKNTEAFF.